This TCR beta chain was identified during a study of cytomegalovirus exposure and HLA in healthy donors. At the level of the study: There were roughly 120 million unique TCR beta sequences, drawn from 150 million to 200 million T cells, in an earlier analysis.

Findings and limits, study-wide: TCR beta V- and J-gene trimming was later associated with a missense DCLRE1C variant.

This clone has just a few counts. The target antigen is unknown. PCR amplification relied on 60 Vbeta primers (plus 13 Jbeta primers). Original processing methods: Later, 65 million to 85 million unique TCR beta chains were counted in an analysis, and roughly 11 million of them were shared. Using immunoSEQ multiplex PCR, the repertoire was profiled, and TCRdb retains in-frame clones only, with some absent. V and J calls plus clone size are reproduced from that table; the DNA served to infer D and trimming. The sample lists 70,000 to 95,000 clones; roughly 79% were seen once. CDR3 size: 14 residues. V lost 5 bases and J lost 1, with 11 bases in between. CDR1 MNHEY and CDR2 SVGAGI come from the germline V gene.

The chain combines TRBV6-5 with TRBJ1-1; tentative D call: TRBD1 (5 bases). This receptor was taken from a man between 40 and 49 years old in good health and CMV-seronegative. Material for sequencing was PBMCs. CDR3: CASSVPTENTEAFF. The CDR3 nucleotides read TGTGCCAGCAGTGTACCGACAGAGAACACTGAAGCTTTCTTT.